Below are 15 T cell receptor beta chains sequenced from a single sample in a study of blood T cell repertoires in COVID-19. Some clones are missing from TCRdb's copy, which holds only in-frame ones; the method was immunoSEQ multiplex PCR. The sample has about 240,000 clones, approximately 86% seen once. The sequenced sample consisted of peripheral blood. The receptors stem from a woman in her 70s with active or convalescent COVID-19.

V and J are TRBV18 and TRBJ1-5; 11 positions agree with TRBD1. Germline assignment: CDR1 KGHSH and CDR2 LQKENI. V dropped 5 bases and J dropped 4; count of bases not matched to a gene: 4. The CDR3 covers 15 residues. The CDR3 sequence: CASSERDRGNQPQHF. CDR3 nucleotides: TGTGCCAGCTCAGAACGGGACAGGGGGAATCAGCCCCAGCATTTT.

V and J are TRBV18 and TRBJ1-1; 7 bases are a match to TRBD1. The V gene end was trimmed by 6 bases and the J gene end by 1 base; junction bases not matched to a gene: 5. This CDR3 has 14 amino acids. Germline lookup yields CDR1 KGHSH and CDR2 LQKENI. The CDR3 nucleotides are TGTGCCAGCTCGTCCGGGACAGAGAACACTGAAGCTTTCTTT. Translation: CASSSGTENTEAFF.

This rearrangement joins TRBV7-2 to TRBJ1-2; TRBD1 aligns across 7 bases. J gave up 2 bases and V 3 bases, and 6 bases lay outside the gene matches. Germline V CDR1 and CDR2: SGHTA, FQGNSA. The CDR3 runs to 15 residues. Here the CDR3 DNA reads TGTGCCAGCAGCTTTTTAGGGACAGTCAACTATGGCTACACCTTC. Amino acids: CASSFLGTVNYGYTF.

This chain links TRBV7-2 with TRBJ1-1, with 11 bases that match TRBD1. The CDR3 totals 15 residues. The trim removed 5 bases at V and 7 bases at J, leaving 9 bases unmatched. Per germline, CDR1 SGHTA and CDR2 FQGNSA. CDR3 sequence reads: CASSPGQGAFNEAFF. CDR3 bases: TGTGCCAGCAGCCCAGGACAGGGGGCTTTTAATGAAGCTTTCTTT.

This rearrangement joins TRBV6-1 to TRBJ1-4; tentative D call: TRBD1 (5 bases). CDR1 and CDR2 (germline): MNHNS, SASEGT. The V gene lost 3 bases and the J gene lost 5 bases, with 10 bases spanning the gap. This CDR3 has 14 residues. The CDR3 protein is CASSEAGRNEKLFF. The CDR3 bases are TGTGCCAGCAGTGAGGCAGGGCGGAATGAAAAACTGTTTTTT.

This clone was recorded a few times. The chain carries TRBV6-5 and TRBJ2-2; maybe TRBD1 (6 bases). This CDR3 spans 14 amino acids. The V gene's germline CDR1 is MNHEY and CDR2 SVGAGI. Trimming cost V 11 bases and J 4 bases, with 17 bases left between them. The CDR3 nucleotides read TGTGCCGGATCAATTACAGGGATCACCGGGGAGCTGTTTTTT. It encodes CAGSITGITGELFF.

This chain joins TRBV6-2 or TRBV6-3 and TRBJ2-5; D tentatively fits TRBD1 or TRBD2 (7 bases each). CDR3 length: 15 amino acids. Germline CDR1 MNHEY, CDR2 SVGEGT. Trimming removed 6 bases at V and 7 bases at J, with 21 bases between. CDR3 in amino acids: CASSLAEGAFGTQYF. DNA of the CDR3: TGTGCCAGCAGCCTAGCGGAGGGGGCCTTCGGGACCCAGTACTTC.

The chain combines TRBV11-2 with TRBJ1-1, with unresolved D. The germline V and J ends were trimmed by 5 bases and 9 bases, with 13 bases remaining between them. CDR3 length: 12 amino acids. CDR1 SGHAT and CDR2 FQNNGV come from the germline V gene. The CDR3 is CASSLSGRQAFF. The CDR3 region has the DNA TGTGCCAGCAGCCTTTCCGGCAGGCAAGCTTTCTTT.

This chain joins TRBV19 and TRBJ1-5, with 9 bases fitting TRBD1. Per germline, CDR1 LNHDA and CDR2 SQIVND (reference sequence). The V segment lost 4 bases and the J segment 4 bases; nucleotides outside the gene matches: 5. The CDR3 sequence is 15 residues long. CDR3 residues: CASSTGTGPNQPQHF. The CDR3 coding sequence is TGTGCCAGTAGTACCGGGACAGGGCCTAATCAGCCCCAGCATTTT.

This chain links TRBV29-1 with TRBJ2-3; 8 bases line up with TRBD1. The CDR3 length is 12 residues. Trimming cost V 6 bases and J 4 bases; bases outside gene matches: 3. Germline V gene lookup returns CDR1 SQVTM and CDR2 ANQGSEA. The CDR3 coding sequence is TGCAGCGTCCCACAGGGGGCAGATACGCAGTATTTT. Encoded protein: CSVPQGADTQYF.

This clone was seen more than once but under ten times. The chain recombines TRBV5-4 with TRBJ1-2; the D gene is possibly TRBD1 (6 bases). In germline, CDR1 is SGHNT, CDR2 YYREEE (reference sequence). Trimming shortened V by 4 bases and J by 7 bases, and 11 bases separated the two germline ends. The CDR3 sequence is 12 residues long. Here the CDR3 DNA reads TGTGCCAGCAGCCCGCGGGGGCTTGGCTACACCTTC. Amino acid sequence: CASSPRGLGYTF.

This clone appeared once. This chain joins TRBV7-2 and TRBJ2-1, with a weak D call TRBD2 (7 bases). CDR1 and CDR2 from the germline V gene are SGHTA and FQGNSA. The CDR3 is made up of 16 amino acids. Trimming took off 3 bases at V and 4 bases at J, with 16 bases between the two ends. The CDR3 is CASSFGGGAFYNEQFF. The CDR3 DNA follows: TGTGCCAGCAGCTTTGGTGGGGGGGCCTTTTACAATGAGCAGTTCTTC.

In DNA form, the CDR3 reads TGTGCCAGCAGCTTAACAGGGCAGGGCAATCAGCCCCAGCATTTT. Protein product: CASSLTGQGNQPQHF. The chain employs TRBV7-2 and TRBJ1-5; possible D gene TRBD1, 6 bases. The germline V gene has CDR1 SGHTA and CDR2 FQGNSA. V was trimmed by 2 bases and J by 2 bases, leaving 10 bases between them. The length of the CDR3 is 15 residues. Supplemented by reference TRBV7-2 and TRBJ1-5, the full variable domain reads GAGVSQSPSNKVTEKGKDVELRCDPISGHTALYWYRQSLGQGLEFLIYFQGNSAPDKSGLPSDRFSAERTGGSVSTLTIQRTQQEDSAVYLCASSLTGQGNQPQHFGDGTRLSIL.

The chain is built from TRBV19 and TRBJ1-1, with 7 positions matching TRBD1. V lost 3 bases, J lost 8 bases, and 3 bases stayed unmatched. From germline, CDR1 is LNHDA and CDR2 SQIVND (reference sequence). The CDR3 totals 12 residues. The CDR3 DNA is TGTGCCAGTAGTATCCGGGGACAGGAAGCTTTCTTT. Residues: CASSIRGQEAFF.

This chain links TRBV2 with TRBJ1-5; D is possibly TRBD1 (6 bases). This CDR3 has 14 residues. Germline assignment: CDR1 SNHLY and CDR2 FYNNEI. The germline V and J ends were trimmed by 6 bases and 4 bases, with 13 bases remaining between them. The CDR3 spells CASSLGQPNQPQHF. The CDR3 bases are TGTGCCAGCAGCTTAGGACAGCCGAATCAGCCCCAGCATTTT. Using reference TRBV2 and TRBJ1-5 for the parts outside the CDR3, the full variable domain is EPEVTQTPSHQVTQMGQEVILRCVPISNHLYFYWYRQILGQKVEFLVSFYNNEISEKSEIFDDQFSVERPDGSNFTLKIRSTKLEDSAMYFCASSLGQPNQPQHFGDGTRLSIL.